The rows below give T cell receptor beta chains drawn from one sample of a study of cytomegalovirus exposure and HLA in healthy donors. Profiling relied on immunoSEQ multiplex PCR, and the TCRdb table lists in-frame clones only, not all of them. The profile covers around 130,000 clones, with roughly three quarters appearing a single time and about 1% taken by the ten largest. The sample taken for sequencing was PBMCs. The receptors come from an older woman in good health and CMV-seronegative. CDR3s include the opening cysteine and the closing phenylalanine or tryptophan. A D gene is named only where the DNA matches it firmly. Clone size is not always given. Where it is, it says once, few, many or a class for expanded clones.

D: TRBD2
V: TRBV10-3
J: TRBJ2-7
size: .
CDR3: CAISDELAYEQYF
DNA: TGTGCCATCAGCGATGAACTAGCGTACGAGCAGTACTTC

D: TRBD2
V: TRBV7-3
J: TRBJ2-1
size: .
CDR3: CASSPLAVPYNEQFF
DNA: TGTGCCAGCAGCCCACTAGCGGTACCCTACAATGAGCAGTTCTTC

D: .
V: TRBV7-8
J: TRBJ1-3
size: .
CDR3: CASSHDRFAGNTIYF
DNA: TGTGCCAGCAGCCACGACAGGTTCGCTGGAAACACCATATATTTT

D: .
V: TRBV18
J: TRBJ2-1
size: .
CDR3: CASSPPQGRANEQFF
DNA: TGTGCCAGCTCACCACCGCAGGGTAGGGCGAATGAGCAGTTCTTC

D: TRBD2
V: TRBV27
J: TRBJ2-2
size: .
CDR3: CASSGTSGLYTGELFF
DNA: TGTGCCAGCAGCGGGACTAGCGGGTTGTACACCGGGGAGCTGTTTTTT

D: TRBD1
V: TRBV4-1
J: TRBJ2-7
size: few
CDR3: CASSPGQGAVDEQYF
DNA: TGCGCCAGCAGCCCAGGACAGGGGGCGGTGGACGAGCAGTACTTC

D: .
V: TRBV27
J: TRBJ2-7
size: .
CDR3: CASSTSGVLGEQYF
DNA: TGTGCCAGCAGTACCTCCGGGGTCTTGGGCGAGCAGTACTTC

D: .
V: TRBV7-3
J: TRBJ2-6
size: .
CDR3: CASSSTGSRGANVLTF
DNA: TGTGCCAGCAGCTCCACAGGGAGTAGAGGGGCCAACGTCCTGACTTTC

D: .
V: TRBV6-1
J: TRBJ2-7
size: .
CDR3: CASSEVGYYYEQYF
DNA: TGTGCCAGCAGTGAAGTTGGCTACTACTACGAGCAGTACTTC

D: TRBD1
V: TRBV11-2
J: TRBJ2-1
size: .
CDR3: CASSFVSGQGVYNEQFF
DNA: TGTGCCAGCAGCTTTGTTTCGGGACAGGGGGTATACAATGAGCAGTTCTTC

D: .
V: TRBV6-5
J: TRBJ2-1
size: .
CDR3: CASSTEGYNEQFF
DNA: TGTGCCAGCAGCACAGAGGGATACAATGAGCAGTTCTTC

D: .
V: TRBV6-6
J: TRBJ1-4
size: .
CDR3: CASSYSGAAEKLFF
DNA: TGTGCCAGCAGTTACTCGGGGGCGGCTGAAAAACTGTTTTTT

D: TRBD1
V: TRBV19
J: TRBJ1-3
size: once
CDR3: CASSPDQGASGNTIYF
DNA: TGTGCCAGTAGTCCGGATCAGGGGGCCTCTGGAAACACCATATATTTT

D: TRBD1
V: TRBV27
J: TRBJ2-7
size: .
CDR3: CASSQLQGTYEQYF
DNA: TGTGCCAGCAGTCAACTACAGGGGACCTACGAGCAGTACTTC

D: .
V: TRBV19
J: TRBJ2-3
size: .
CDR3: CASSIGGTHTDTQYF
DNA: TGTGCCAGTAGTATAGGGGGGACTCACACAGATACGCAGTATTTT

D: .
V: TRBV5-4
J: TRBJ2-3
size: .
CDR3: CASSLGGSRSDTQYF
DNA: TGTGCCAGCAGCTTAGGTGGGAGTCGCTCAGATACGCAGTATTTT

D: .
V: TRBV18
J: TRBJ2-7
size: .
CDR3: CASSPGQGRSGEQYF
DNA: TGTGCCAGCTCACCAGGGCAGGGGAGATCGGGCGAGCAGTACTTC

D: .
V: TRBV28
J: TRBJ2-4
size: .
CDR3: CASSTPTTRTKNIQYF
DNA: TGTGCCAGCAGTACCCCGACAACCCGGACCAAAAACATTCAGTACTTC

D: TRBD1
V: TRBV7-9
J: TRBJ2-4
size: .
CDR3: CSSSLETGVGYF
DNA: TGTTCCAGCAGCTTAGAGACAGGGGTAGGGTACTTC

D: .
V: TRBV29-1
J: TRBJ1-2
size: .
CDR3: CSVELGLGGYTF
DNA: TGCAGCGTTGAATTGGGGCTCGGAGGCTACACCTTC

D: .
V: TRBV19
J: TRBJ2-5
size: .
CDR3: CASSIGLVQETQYF
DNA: TGTGCCAGTAGTATCGGACTTGTCCAAGAGACCCAGTACTTC

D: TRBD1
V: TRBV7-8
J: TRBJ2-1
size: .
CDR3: CASSLASGQGLHEQFF
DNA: TGTGCCAGCAGCCTGGCATCCGGACAGGGGCTTCATGAGCAGTTCTTC

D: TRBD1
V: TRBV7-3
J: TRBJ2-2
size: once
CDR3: CASTRQGNTGELFF
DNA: TGTGCCAGCACCCGACAGGGGAACACCGGGGAGCTGTTTTTT

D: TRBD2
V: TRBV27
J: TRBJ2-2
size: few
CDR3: CASSLGPGLAGEGSGELFF
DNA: TGTGCCAGCAGTTTAGGGCCGGGACTAGCGGGAGAGGGGTCCGGGGAGCTGTTTTTT

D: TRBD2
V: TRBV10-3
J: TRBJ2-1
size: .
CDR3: CAISESMTSGGSYNEQFF
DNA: TGTGCCATCAGTGAGTCTATGACTAGCGGGGGGTCCTACAATGAGCAGTTCTTC

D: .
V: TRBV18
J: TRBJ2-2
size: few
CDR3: CASSPRDTATGELFF
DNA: TGTGCCAGCTCACCTCGGGACACCGCCACCGGGGAGCTGTTTTTT

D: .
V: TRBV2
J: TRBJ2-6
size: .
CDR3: CASSARFSGANVLTF
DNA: TGTGCCAGCAGTGCCCGGTTCTCTGGGGCCAACGTCCTGACTTTC

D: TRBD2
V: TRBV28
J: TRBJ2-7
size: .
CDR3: CASRLAGGGFGEQYF
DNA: TGTGCCAGCAGATTAGCGGGAGGGGGGTTCGGGGAGCAGTACTTC

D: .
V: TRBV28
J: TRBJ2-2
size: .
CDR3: CASRYSNTGELFF
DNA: TGTGCCAGCAGGTATTCTAACACCGGGGAGCTGTTTTTT

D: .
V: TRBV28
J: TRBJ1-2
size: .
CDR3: CASSLEGAYGYTF
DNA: TGTGCCAGCAGTTTGGAGGGCGCCTATGGCTACACCTTC

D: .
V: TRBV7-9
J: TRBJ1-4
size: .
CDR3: CASSPRMTENEKLFF
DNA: TGTGCCAGCAGCCCACGAATGACAGAGAATGAAAAACTGTTTTTT

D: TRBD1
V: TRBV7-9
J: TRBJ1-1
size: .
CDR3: CVSSPTGVNTEAFF
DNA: TGTGTCAGCAGCCCGACAGGGGTGAACACTGAAGCTTTCTTT

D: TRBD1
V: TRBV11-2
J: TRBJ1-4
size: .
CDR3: CASLDRAHLYEKLFF
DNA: TGTGCCAGCCTCGACAGGGCCCATCTATATGAAAAACTGTTTTTT

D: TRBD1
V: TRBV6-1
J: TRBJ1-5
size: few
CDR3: CASSMDRGGQPQHF
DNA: TGTGCCAGCAGCATGGACAGGGGAGGTCAGCCCCAGCATTTT

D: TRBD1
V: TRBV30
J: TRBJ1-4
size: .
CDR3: CAWSGGTAKLFF
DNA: TGTGCCTGGAGTGGGGGGACAGCTAAACTGTTTTTT

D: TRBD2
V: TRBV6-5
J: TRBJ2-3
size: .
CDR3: CASRRGGGPDTQYF
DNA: TGTGCCAGCAGACGGGGGGGCGGGCCAGATACGCAGTATTTT